These T cell receptor beta chains were read from a single sample in a study of cytomegalovirus exposure and HLA in healthy donors. The data were produced by immunoSEQ multiplex PCR, yet TCRdb's version contains in-frame clones alone and is incomplete. The sample consists of approximately 190,000 clones, about 90% of them appearing once. Material: PBMCs. The receptor set was obtained from a boy aged 2 to 9 in good health and CMV-seronegative. The CDR3 runs from the conserved cysteine through the conserved F or W. The D gene is left open where the match is weak. Only part of the rows carry a size: once, few, many, or a class if the clone is expanded.

d_gene: NA; v_gene: TRBV28; abundance: NA; j_gene: TRBJ2-7; CDR3nt: TGTGCCAGCACTCCCGGGAGCGCTGGGGAGCAGTACTTC; CDR3aa: CASTPGSAGEQYF
d_gene: NA; v_gene: TRBV25-1; abundance: few; j_gene: TRBJ1-2; CDR3nt: TGTGCCAGCAGTGAATCGGTAGGGGCGAACTATGGCTACACCTTC; CDR3aa: CASSESVGANYGYTF
d_gene: NA; v_gene: TRBV5-1; abundance: NA; j_gene: TRBJ1-2; CDR3nt: TGCGCCAGCGGGGAGGGCGCCTATGGCTACACCTTC; CDR3aa: CASGEGAYGYTF
d_gene: NA; v_gene: TRBV28; abundance: NA; j_gene: TRBJ2-7; CDR3nt: TGTGCCAGCAGGCCCGGGCCAGGGCCATCCTACGAGCAGTACTTC; CDR3aa: CASRPGPGPSYEQYF
d_gene: TRBD1; v_gene: TRBV10-2; abundance: NA; j_gene: TRBJ2-7; CDR3nt: TGCGCCAGCAGAGGGGACAGCCGGAGCGGGTACTTC; CDR3aa: CASRGDSRSGYF
d_gene: NA; v_gene: TRBV6-1; abundance: NA; j_gene: TRBJ2-6; CDR3nt: TGTGCCAGCAGCCGCGACAGGTTCGGGGCCAACGTCCTGACTTTC; CDR3aa: CASSRDRFGANVLTF
d_gene: NA; v_gene: TRBV11-1; abundance: NA; j_gene: TRBJ2-3; CDR3nt: TGTGCCAGCAGGGGGGCTTTAGATACGCAGTATTTT; CDR3aa: CASRGALDTQYF
d_gene: TRBD2; v_gene: TRBV9; abundance: NA; j_gene: TRBJ2-1; CDR3nt: TGTGCCAGCAGCGTAGCACTAGCGGGGGAATTCGGCTACAATGAGGGGCAGTTCTTC; CDR3aa: CASSVALAGEFGYNEGQFF
d_gene: NA; v_gene: TRBV27; abundance: NA; j_gene: TRBJ2-7; CDR3nt: TGTGCCAGCAGGACAGCTACCTACGAGCAGTACTTC; CDR3aa: CASRTATYEQYF
d_gene: TRBD1; v_gene: TRBV5-1; abundance: NA; j_gene: TRBJ2-7; CDR3nt: TGCGCCAGCAGCTCAAGGACAGGGGCCCTTCTTACGAACGAGCAGTACTTC; CDR3aa: CASSSRTGALLTNEQYF
d_gene: NA; v_gene: TRBV5-4; abundance: NA; j_gene: TRBJ2-7; CDR3nt: TGTGCCAGCAGCTTGGGACGGAGCTACGAGCAGTACTTC; CDR3aa: CASSLGRSYEQYF
d_gene: TRBD2; v_gene: TRBV7-9; abundance: NA; j_gene: TRBJ2-3; CDR3nt: TGTTCCAGCAGCCATCGGCTAGCGGGGATAGAAGATACGCAGTATTTT; CDR3aa: CSSSHRLAGIEDTQYF
d_gene: NA; v_gene: TRBV6-6; abundance: NA; j_gene: TRBJ1-1; CDR3nt: TGTGCCTCGAGGGGGGGGGACACTGAAGCTTTCTTT; CDR3aa: CASRGGDTEAFF
d_gene: NA; v_gene: TRBV4-1; abundance: NA; j_gene: TRBJ1-6; CDR3nt: TGCGCCAGCAGCCAAGGACAGGAAGATTCACCCCTCCACTTT; CDR3aa: CASSQGQEDSPLHF
d_gene: NA; v_gene: TRBV5-6; abundance: NA; j_gene: TRBJ1-2; CDR3nt: TGTGCCAGCAGCCTCCGGGAGTATGGCTACACCTTC; CDR3aa: CASSLREYGYTF